These 18 T cell receptor beta chains share one sample of origin, sequenced in a study of cytotoxic CD8 clonotypes in ibrutinib-treated CLL. Sequencing used immunoSEQ multiplex PCR; TCRdb keeps in-frame clones, though not all of them. The table lists under 150,000 clones, about 84% of them singletons. Sequenced here: PBMCs, sampled after 36 months of ibrutinib treatment. These receptors all stem from a human donor with chronic lymphocytic leukemia.

The chain combines TRBV5-8 with TRBJ1-2; perhaps TRBD1 as D (5 bases). From germline, CDR1 is SGHTS and CDR2 YDEGEE. The CDR3 consists of 14 residues. V was shortened by 3 bases and J by 5 bases, with 14 bases between the two germline ends. The CDR3 reads CASSSRQGDYGYTF. The CDR3 region has the DNA TGTGCCAGCAGCTCCCGGCAGGGTGATTATGGCTACACCTTC. The full variable domain, with the rest looked up from reference TRBV5-8 and TRBJ1-2, is EAGVTQSPTHLIKTRGQQATLRCSPISGHTSVYWYQQALGLGLQFLLWYDEGEERNRGNFPPRFSGRQFPNYSSELNVNALELEDSALYLCASSSRQGDYGYTFGSGTRLTVV.

The V gene is TRBV27, the J gene TRBJ1-1; perhaps TRBD1 as D (5 bases). The CDR3 consists of 15 residues. The germline V gene encodes CDR1 MNHEY and CDR2 SMNVEV (reference sequence). V dropped 2 bases and J dropped 6 bases, with 16 bases sitting between them. The CDR3 reads CASSLGWGWGSEAFF. In nucleotides, the CDR3 is TGTGCCAGCAGTTTAGGGTGGGGGTGGGGATCTGAAGCTTTCTTT.

Note on this clone: The same CDR3 also results from other DNA sequences found in this sample. J is TRBJ2-2 and V is TRBV6-1; D not resolved. V was pared by 5 bases and J by 6 bases, with 10 bases between. The CDR3 has 13 amino acids. Germline V gene sequence: CDR1 MNHNS, CDR2 SASEGT. The CDR3 here is CASSLVGAGELFF. DNA of the CDR3: TGTGCCAGCAGTCTGGTAGGCGCCGGGGAGCTGTTTTTT.

V and J are TRBV27 and TRBJ1-5; TRBD1 agrees at 10 bases. V lost 4 bases, J lost 7 bases, and 4 bases stayed unmatched. The CDR3 has 14 amino acids. Per the germline V gene, CDR1 is MNHEY and CDR2 is SMNVEV (reference sequence). The CDR3 region has the DNA TGTGCCAGCAGTTATGGACAGGGGGGCCAGCCCCAGCATTTT. Encoded protein: CASSYGQGGQPQHF.

This sequence joins TRBV6-4 and TRBJ2-3; D is unclear. V lost 6 bases and J 2 bases, leaving 15 bases between the germline ends. This CDR3 has 15 residues. CDR1 and CDR2 from the germline V gene are MRHNA and SNTAGT. In DNA form, the CDR3 reads TGTGCCAGCAGCCCCCAAGTAGGGCACACAGATACGCAGTATTTT. Amino acids: CASSPQVGHTDTQYF.

The J gene is TRBJ2-7, the V gene TRBV5-1; 8 nucleotides agree with TRBD1. There are 13 residues in the CDR3. CDR1 is SGHRS, CDR2 YFSETQ, per germline. With V trimmed by 4 bases and J by 2 bases, 2 bases remained unmatched. CDR3 residues: CASSPQGAYEQYF. CDR3 nucleotides: TGCGCCAGCAGCCCACAGGGGGCCTACGAGCAGTACTTC.

The rearrangement links TRBV18 to TRBJ2-1; 10 nucleotides match TRBD2. The CDR3 loop spans 18 amino acids. J gave up 4 bases and V 1 base, and 10 bases lay outside the gene matches. Germline V gene sequence: CDR1 KGHSH, CDR2 LQKENI. This chain's CDR3 is CASSPQSSRTSGYNEQFF. DNA of the CDR3: TGTGCCAGCTCACCACAGAGTTCAAGGACTAGCGGTTACAATGAGCAGTTCTTC.

The chain joins TRBV11-2 to TRBJ1-2; no reliable D call. V was shortened by 5 bases and J by 3 bases, with 7 bases between the two germline ends. Per the germline V gene, CDR1 is SGHAT and CDR2 is FQNNGV. The CDR3 runs to 12 residues. The CDR3 coding sequence is TGTGCCAGCAGCCCAGGATACTATGGCTACACCTTC. This gives the protein CASSPGYYGYTF.

The rearrangement uses TRBV6-5 and TRBJ1-1, with D tentatively TRBD1 (5 bases). Trimming took 0 bases from V and 10 from J, leaving 9 bases between them. Germline V gene data show CDR1 as MNHEY and CDR2 as SVGAGI. CDR3 size: 12 residues. In nucleotides, the CDR3 is TGTGCCAGCAGTTACTCCCGGGGCAGAGCTTTCTTT. Translating it yields CASSYSRGRAFF.

The CDR3 loop is CASSLLDSTGYTF. The CDR3 DNA reads TGCGCCAGCAGCCTTTTGGACTCGACTGGCTACACCTTC. The rearrangement joins TRBV4-1 to TRBJ1-2; D is uncertain. The CDR3 is 13 residues long. The V and J ends lost 4 bases and 7 bases respectively, with 13 bases between them. In germline, CDR1 is MGHRA, CDR2 YSYEKL.

The chain couples TRBV7-9 to TRBJ1-2; D is unclear. CDR1 SEHNR and CDR2 FQNEAQ come from the germline V gene (reference sequence). V lost 3 bases to trimming and J lost 8 bases, with 13 bases between them. This CDR3 has 13 residues. CDR3 loop: CASSFDTLGGYTF. The CDR3, as DNA: TGTGCCAGCAGCTTCGACACCCTCGGGGGCTACACCTTC.

V and J are TRBV15 and TRBJ2-7; 7 bases are a match to TRBD2. The germline CDR1 and CDR2 sequences are LNHNV and YYDKDF (reference sequence). This CDR3 spans 17 amino acids. V shed 0 bases, J shed 0 bases, and the junction held 8 bases outside the gene matches. The CDR3 spells CATSRDSRASGSYEQYF. The DNA of the CDR3 is TGTGCCACCAGCAGAGATTCAAGGGCTAGCGGCTCCTACGAGCAGTACTTC.

The chain is built from TRBV7-9 and TRBJ2-3; 8 bases map to TRBD2. With 2 bases clipped from V and 3 bases from J, the junction kept 4 bases outside the gene matches. The germline CDR1 and CDR2 sequences are SEHNR and FQNEAQ (reference sequence). The CDR3 runs to 15 residues. The CDR3 is CASSLYSGMTDTQYF. CDR3 sequence (DNA): TGTGCCAGCAGCTTATATAGCGGGATGACAGATACGCAGTATTTT.

This chain links TRBV10-1 with TRBJ1-6; D is uncertain. Trimming removed 4 bases at V and 8 bases at J, with 12 bases between. This CDR3 is 14 amino acids long. Germline V lookup: CDR1 WNHNN, CDR2 SYGVQD (reference sequence). CDR3: CASSGPNTDSPLHF. The DNA of the CDR3 is TGCGCCAGCAGTGGCCCGAACACGGATTCACCCCTCCACTTT.

The chain carries TRBV5-5 and TRBJ1-2; D perhaps matches TRBD1 (5 bases). Germline-derived CDR1 and CDR2 are SGHKS and YYEKEE (reference sequence). The CDR3 consists of 14 residues. V lost 4 bases and J 4 bases, leaving 14 bases between the germline ends. As DNA, the CDR3 is TGTGCCAGCAGCCCTGCCGGGACGAGCTATGGCTACACCTTC. As protein: CASSPAGTSYGYTF.

This sequence joins TRBV18 and TRBJ2-1; D is unclear. Germline assignment: CDR1 KGHSH and CDR2 LQKENI. Trimming pared 2 bases from V and 2 bases from J, leaving 10 bases between. The CDR3 consists of 15 residues. The CDR3 here is CASSPRADPYNEQFF. The CDR3 DNA sequence: TGTGCCAGCTCACCAAGGGCTGACCCCTACAATGAGCAGTTCTTC.

The chain is built from TRBV4-1 and TRBJ2-7, with 15 bases fitting TRBD2. The CDR3 sequence is 18 residues long. CDR1 and CDR2 from the germline V gene are MGHRA and YSYEKL. Germline trimming cut 1 base from V and 0 bases from J; bases unmatched to any gene: 4. The CDR3 DNA reads TGCGCCAGCAGCCAAGGGGGACTAGCGGGGGGCCACTCCTACGAGCAGTACTTC. Its protein is CASSQGGLAGGHSYEQYF.

The chain joins TRBV4-1 to TRBJ1-4, with 9 bases identical to TRBD1. The CDR3 extends over 16 amino acids. V shed 0 bases, J shed 4 bases, and the junction held 3 bases outside the gene matches. Looked up from germline, CDR1 is MGHRA and CDR2 is YSYEKL. The CDR3 nucleotides are TGCGCCAGCAGCCAAGATCGACAGGGGGGTAATGAAAAACTGTTTTTT. This gives the protein CASSQDRQGGNEKLFF.